This T cell receptor beta chain was profiled in a study of blood T cell repertoires in COVID-19. Study at large: T cells, B-cell-depleted T cells, or PBMCs supplied cDNA or gDNA.

As processed by the authors: Amplification with reference gene primers provided the estimates of nucleated cell counts. TCRdb's table, derived via immunoSEQ multiplex PCR, lists solely in-frame clones and lacks some. D and trimming come from the DNA, and the V and J calls and clone size come from that table. In the table there are around 86,000 clones, around 80% of which are singletons. The junction had 13 bases not matched to a gene; V was cut back by 0 bases and J by 2 bases. Germline CDR1 is LGHNA and CDR2 is YSLEER. CDR3 size: 19 residues. The rearrangement uses TRBV4-3 and TRBJ2-1; the match to TRBD2 covers 7 bases. The receptor comes from a woman of 80 years or more with acute or convalescent COVID-19. The sequenced sample was peripheral blood. The CDR3 coding sequence is TGCGCCAGCAGCCAAGAGGGTGTTGCGCGGCGGGAGCCCTACAATGAGCAGTTCTTC. It is translated as CASSQEGVARREPYNEQFF.